This TCR beta chain is from a study of technical replicates of blood from a handful of donors. Profiled with immunoSEQ multiplex PCR; TCRdb holds only in-frame clones, not every one. The sample contains 70,000 to 95,000 clones, roughly 94% of which appear only once. The CDR3 has 12 residues. The V and J ends lost 4 bases and 7 bases respectively, with 11 bases between them. CDR1 is SEHNR, CDR2 FQNEAQ, per germline (reference sequence). Specimen: T cells isolated from PBMCs. The clonotype comes from a human donor in good health. This chain uses TRBV7-9 with TRBJ2-7; no clear D gene. Here the CDR3 reads CASSSYEWEQYF. The CDR3, as DNA: TGTGCCAGCAGCTCTTACGAGTGGGAGCAGTACTTC.